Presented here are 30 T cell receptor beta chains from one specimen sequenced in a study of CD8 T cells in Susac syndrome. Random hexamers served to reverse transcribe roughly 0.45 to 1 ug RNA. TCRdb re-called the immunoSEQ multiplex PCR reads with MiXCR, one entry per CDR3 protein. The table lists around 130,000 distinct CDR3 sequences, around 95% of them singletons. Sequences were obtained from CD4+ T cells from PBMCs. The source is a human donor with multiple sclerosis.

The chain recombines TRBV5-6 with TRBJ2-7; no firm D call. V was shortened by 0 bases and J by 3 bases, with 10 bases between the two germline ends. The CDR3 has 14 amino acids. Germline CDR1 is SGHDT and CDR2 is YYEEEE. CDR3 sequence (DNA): TGTGCCAGCAGCTTGGTAGGCACCGGCTACGAGCAGTACTTC. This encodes CASSLVGTGYEQYF.

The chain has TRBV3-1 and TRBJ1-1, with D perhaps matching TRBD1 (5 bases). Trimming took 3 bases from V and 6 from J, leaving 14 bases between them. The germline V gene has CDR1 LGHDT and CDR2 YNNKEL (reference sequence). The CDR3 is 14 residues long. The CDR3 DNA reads TGTGCCAGCAGCCAGGGGCAGGGTGTCGCTGAAGCTTTCTTT. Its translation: CASSQGQGVAEAFF.

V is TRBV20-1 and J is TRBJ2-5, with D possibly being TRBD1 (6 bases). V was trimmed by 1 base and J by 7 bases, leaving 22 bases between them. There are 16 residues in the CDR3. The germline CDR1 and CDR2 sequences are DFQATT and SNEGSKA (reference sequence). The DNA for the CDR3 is TGCAGTGCTAGAGGGGGGCGGAGTAGCGAGATGTGGACCCAGTACTTC. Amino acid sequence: CSARGGRSSEMWTQYF.

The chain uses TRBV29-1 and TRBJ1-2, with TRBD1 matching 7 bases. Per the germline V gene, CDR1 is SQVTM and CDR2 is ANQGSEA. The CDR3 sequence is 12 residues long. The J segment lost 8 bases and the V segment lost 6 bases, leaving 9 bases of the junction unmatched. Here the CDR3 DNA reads TGCAGCGTGAAGGGGGACAGTACAGGCTACACCTTC. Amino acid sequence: CSVKGDSTGYTF.

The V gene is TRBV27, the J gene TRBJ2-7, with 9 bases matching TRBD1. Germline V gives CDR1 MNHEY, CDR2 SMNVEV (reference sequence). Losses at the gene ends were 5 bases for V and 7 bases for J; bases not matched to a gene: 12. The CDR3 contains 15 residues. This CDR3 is CASSPDGTGSMEQYF. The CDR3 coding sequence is TGTGCCAGCAGTCCGGACGGGACAGGGAGTATGGAGCAGTACTTC.

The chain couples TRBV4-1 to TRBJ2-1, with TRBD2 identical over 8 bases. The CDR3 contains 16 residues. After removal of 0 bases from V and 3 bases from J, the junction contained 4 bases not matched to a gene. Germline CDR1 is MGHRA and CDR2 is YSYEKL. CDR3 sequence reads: CASSQDRSGSYNEQFF. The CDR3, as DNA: TGCGCCAGCAGCCAAGATCGCAGCGGGAGCTACAATGAGCAGTTCTTC.

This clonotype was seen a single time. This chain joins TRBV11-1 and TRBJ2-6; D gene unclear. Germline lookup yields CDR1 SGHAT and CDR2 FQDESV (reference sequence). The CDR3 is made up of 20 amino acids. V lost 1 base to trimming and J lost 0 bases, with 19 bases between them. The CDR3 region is CASSLVPVSAPASGANVLTF. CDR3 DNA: TGTGCCAGCAGCTTAGTGCCCGTGTCTGCCCCTGCCTCTGGGGCCAACGTCCTGACTTTC. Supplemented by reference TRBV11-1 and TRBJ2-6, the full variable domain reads EAEVAQSPRYKITEKSQAVAFWCDPISGHATLYWYRQILGQGPELLVQFQDESVVDDSQLPKDRFSAERLKGVDSTLKIQPAELGDSAMYLCASSLVPVSAPASGANVLTFGAGSRLTVL.

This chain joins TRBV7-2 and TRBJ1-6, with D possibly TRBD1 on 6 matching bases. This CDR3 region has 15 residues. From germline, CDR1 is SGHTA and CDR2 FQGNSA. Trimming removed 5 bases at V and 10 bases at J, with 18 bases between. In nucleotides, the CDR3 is TGTGCCAGCAGCGAACGCACAGGGTCACAATCACCCCTCCACTTT. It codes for CASSERTGSQSPLHF.

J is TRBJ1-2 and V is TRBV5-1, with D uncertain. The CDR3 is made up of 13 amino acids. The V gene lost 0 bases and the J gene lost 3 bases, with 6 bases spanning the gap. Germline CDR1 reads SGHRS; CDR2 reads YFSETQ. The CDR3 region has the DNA TGCGCCAGCAGCTTGGACAGTTACTATGGCTACACCTTC. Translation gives CASSLDSYYGYTF.

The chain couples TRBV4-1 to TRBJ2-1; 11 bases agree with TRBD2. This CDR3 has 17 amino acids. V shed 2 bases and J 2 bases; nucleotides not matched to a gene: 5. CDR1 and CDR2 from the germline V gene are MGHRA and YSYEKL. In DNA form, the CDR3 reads TGCGCCAGCAGCCAACGGACGGGACTAGCGGCCTACAATGAGCAGTTCTTC. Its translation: CASSQRTGLAAYNEQFF.

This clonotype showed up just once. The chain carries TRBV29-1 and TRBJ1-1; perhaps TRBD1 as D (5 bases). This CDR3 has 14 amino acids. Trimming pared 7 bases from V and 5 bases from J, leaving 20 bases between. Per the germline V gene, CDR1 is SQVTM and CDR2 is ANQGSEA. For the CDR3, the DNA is TGCAGCGGGCTTGGTCGGGGACCCTCAACTGAAGCTTTCTTT. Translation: CSGLGRGPSTEAFF.

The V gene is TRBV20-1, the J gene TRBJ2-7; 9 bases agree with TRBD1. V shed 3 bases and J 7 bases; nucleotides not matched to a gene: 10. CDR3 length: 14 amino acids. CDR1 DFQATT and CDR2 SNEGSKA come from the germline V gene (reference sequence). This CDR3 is CSASLRTGVGEQYF. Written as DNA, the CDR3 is TGCAGTGCTAGTCTCAGGACAGGGGTTGGAGAGCAGTACTTC.

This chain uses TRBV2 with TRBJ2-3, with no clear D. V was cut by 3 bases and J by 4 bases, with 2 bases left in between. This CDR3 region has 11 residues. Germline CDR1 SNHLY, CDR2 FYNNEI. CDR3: CASSDSDTQYF. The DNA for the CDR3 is TGTGCCAGCAGTGATTCAGATACGCAGTATTTT.

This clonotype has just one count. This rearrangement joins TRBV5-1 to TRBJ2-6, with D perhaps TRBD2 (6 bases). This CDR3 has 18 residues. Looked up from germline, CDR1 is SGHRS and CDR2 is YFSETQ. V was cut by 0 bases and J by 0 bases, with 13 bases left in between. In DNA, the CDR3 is TGCGCCAGCAGCTTGGCGGGGGTTCCCAACTCTGGGGCCAACGTCCTGACTTTC. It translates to CASSLAGVPNSGANVLTF.

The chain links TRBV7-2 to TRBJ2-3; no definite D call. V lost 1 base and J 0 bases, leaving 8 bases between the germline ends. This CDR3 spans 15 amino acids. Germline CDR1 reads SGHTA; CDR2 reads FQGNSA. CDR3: CASSLGLLSTDTQYF. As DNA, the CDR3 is TGTGCCAGCAGCTTAGGTCTACTTAGCACAGATACGCAGTATTTT.

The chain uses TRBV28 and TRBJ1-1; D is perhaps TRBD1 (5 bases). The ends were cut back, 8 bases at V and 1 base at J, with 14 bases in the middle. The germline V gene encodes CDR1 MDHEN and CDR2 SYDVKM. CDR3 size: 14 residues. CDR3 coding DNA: TGTGCCAGCCGAGCGGGGGATACGAACACTGAAGCTTTCTTT. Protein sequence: CASRAGDTNTEAFF.

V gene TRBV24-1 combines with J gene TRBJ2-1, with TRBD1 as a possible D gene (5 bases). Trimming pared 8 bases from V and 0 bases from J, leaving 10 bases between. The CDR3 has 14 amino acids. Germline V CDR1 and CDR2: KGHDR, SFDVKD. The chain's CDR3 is CATTGPPSYNEQFF. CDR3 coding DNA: TGTGCCACCACAGGGCCCCCCTCCTACAATGAGCAGTTCTTC.

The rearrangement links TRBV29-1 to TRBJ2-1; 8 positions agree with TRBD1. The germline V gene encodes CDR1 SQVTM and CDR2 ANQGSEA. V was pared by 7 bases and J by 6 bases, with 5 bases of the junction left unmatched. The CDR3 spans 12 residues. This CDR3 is CSARTGINEQFF. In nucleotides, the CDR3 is TGCAGCGCCCGGACAGGGATCAATGAGCAGTTCTTC.

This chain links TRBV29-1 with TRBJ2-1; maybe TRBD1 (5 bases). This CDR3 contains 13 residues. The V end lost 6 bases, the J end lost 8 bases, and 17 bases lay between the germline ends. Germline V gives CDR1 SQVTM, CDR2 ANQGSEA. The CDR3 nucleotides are TGCAGCGTCGGTCCCGCCCAGGGCCATGAGCAGTTCTTC. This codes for CSVGPAQGHEQFF.

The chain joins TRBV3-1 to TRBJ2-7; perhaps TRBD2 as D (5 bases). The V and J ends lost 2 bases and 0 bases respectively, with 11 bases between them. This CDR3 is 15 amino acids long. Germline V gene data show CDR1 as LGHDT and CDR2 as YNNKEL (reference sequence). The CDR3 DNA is TGTGCCAGCAGCCAAAATCCTAGCTCCTCCTACGAGCAGTACTTC. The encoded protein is CASSQNPSSSYEQYF.

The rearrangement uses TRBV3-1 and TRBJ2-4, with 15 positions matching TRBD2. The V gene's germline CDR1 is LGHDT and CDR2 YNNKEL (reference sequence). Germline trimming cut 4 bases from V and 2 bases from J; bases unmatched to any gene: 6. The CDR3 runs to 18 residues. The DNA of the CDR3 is TGTGCCAGCAGCCGGGGACTAGCGGGAGGTACAACCAAAAACATTCAGTACTTC. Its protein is CASSRGLAGGTTKNIQYF.

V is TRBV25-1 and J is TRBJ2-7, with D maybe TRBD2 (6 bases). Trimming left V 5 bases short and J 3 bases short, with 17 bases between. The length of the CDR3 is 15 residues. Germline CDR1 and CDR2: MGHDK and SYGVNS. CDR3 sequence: CASSSRRDPVYEQYF. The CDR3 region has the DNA TGTGCCAGCAGTTCTCGGAGGGACCCGGTCTACGAGCAGTACTTC.

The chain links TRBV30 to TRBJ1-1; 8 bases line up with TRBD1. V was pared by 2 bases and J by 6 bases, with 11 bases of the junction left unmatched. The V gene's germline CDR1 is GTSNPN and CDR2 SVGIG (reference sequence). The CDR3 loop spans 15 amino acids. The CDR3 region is CAWSPGQGGGSEAFF. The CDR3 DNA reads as TGTGCCTGGAGTCCCGGACAGGGCGGGGGTTCTGAAGCTTTCTTT.

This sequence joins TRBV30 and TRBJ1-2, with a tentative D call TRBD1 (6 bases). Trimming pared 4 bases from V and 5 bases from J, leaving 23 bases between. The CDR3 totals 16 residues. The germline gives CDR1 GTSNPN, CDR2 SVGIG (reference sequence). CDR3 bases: TGTGCCTGGACGATTGGGGGCGGGAATTTTTTTTATGGCTACACCTTC. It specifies CAWTIGGGNFFYGYTF.

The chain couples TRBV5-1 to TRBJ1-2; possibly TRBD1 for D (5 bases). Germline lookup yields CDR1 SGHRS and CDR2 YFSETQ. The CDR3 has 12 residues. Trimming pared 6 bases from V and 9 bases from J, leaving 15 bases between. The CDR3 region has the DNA TGCGCCAGCACCGAGGACAAAAAGAGCTACACCTTC. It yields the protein CASTEDKKSYTF.

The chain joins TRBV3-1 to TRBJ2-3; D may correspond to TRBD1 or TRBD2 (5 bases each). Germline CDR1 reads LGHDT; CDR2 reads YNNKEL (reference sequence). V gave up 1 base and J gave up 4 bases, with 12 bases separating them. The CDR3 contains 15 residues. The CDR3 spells CASSQAPGPADTQYF. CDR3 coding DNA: TGTGCCAGCAGCCAAGCCCCGGGGCCCGCAGATACGCAGTATTTT.

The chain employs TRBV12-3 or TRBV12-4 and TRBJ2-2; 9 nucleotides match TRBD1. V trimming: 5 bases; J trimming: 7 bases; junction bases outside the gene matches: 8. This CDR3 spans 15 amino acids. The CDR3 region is CASSLGTGIHGELFF. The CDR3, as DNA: TGTGCCAGCAGTCTCGGGACAGGGATTCACGGGGAGCTGTTTTTT.

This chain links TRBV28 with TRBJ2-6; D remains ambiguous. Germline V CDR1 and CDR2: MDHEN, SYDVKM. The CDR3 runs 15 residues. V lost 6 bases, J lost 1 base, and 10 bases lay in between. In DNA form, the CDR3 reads TGTGCCAGCAGAACATCAGGATCTGGGGCCAACGTCCTGACTTTC. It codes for CASRTSGSGANVLTF.

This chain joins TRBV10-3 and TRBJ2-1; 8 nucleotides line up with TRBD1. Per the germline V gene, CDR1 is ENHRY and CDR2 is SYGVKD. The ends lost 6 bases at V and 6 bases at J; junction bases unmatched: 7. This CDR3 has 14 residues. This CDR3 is CAISDTGGLNEQFF. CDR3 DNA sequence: TGTGCCATCAGCGACACAGGGGGGCTCAATGAGCAGTTCTTC.

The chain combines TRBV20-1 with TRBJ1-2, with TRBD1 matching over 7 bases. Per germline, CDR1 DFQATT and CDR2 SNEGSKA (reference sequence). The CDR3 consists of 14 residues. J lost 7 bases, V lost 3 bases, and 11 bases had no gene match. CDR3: CSARETGRESGYTF. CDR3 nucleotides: TGCAGTGCTAGGGAGACAGGGAGGGAAAGTGGCTACACCTTC.